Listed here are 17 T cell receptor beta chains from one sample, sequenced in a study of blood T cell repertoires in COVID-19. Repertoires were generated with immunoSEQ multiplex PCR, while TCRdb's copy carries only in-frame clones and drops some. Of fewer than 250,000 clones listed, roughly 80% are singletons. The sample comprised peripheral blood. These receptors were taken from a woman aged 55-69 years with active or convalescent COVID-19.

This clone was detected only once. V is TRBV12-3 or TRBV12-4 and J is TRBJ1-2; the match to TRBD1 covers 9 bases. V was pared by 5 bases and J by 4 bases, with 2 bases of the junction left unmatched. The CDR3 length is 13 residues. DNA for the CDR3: TGTGCCAGCAGTCAGGACAGGGGCTATGGCTACACCTTC. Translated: CASSQDRGYGYTF.

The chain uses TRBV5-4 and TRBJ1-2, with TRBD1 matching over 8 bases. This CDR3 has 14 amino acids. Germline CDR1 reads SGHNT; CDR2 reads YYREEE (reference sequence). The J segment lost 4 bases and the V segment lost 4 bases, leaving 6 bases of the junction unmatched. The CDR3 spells CASSTGTGSYGYTF. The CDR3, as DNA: TGTGCCAGCAGCACGGGGACAGGCTCCTATGGCTACACCTTC.

The CDR3 nucleotides are TGTGCCAGCAGCAATACTGGGGGGGACCAGCACAATGAGCAGTTCTTC. Its translation is CASSNTGGDQHNEQFF. The rearrangement joins TRBV11-1 to TRBJ2-1; 7 nucleotides match TRBD2. Unmatched junction bases numbered 12, after V lost 5 bases and J lost 5 bases. The CDR3 contains 16 residues. The germline V gene encodes CDR1 SGHAT and CDR2 FQDESV (reference sequence).

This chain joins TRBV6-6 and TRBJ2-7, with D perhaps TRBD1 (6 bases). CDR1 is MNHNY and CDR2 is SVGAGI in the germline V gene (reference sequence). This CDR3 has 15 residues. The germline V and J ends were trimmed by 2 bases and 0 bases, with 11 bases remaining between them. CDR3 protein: CASSYGWTVSYEQYF. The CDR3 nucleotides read TGTGCCAGCAGTTACGGCTGGACAGTCTCCTACGAGCAGTACTTC.

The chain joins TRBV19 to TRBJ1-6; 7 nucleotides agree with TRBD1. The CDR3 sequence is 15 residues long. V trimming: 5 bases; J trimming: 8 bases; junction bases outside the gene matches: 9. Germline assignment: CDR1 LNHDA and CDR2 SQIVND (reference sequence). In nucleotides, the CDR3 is TGTGCCAGTAGTGTAAGGGGGCAGTCGGATTCACCCCTCCACTTT. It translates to CASSVRGQSDSPLHF.

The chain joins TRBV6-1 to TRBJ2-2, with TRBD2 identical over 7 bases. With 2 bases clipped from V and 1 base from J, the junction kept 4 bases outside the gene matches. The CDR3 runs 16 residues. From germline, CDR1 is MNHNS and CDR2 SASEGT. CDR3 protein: CASSESPSGNTGELFF. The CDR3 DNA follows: TGTGCCAGCAGTGAATCCCCTAGCGGGAACACCGGGGAGCTGTTTTTT.

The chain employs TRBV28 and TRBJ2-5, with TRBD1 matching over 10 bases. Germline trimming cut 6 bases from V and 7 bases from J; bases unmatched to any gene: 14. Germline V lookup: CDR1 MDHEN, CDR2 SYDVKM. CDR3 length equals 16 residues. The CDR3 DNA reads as TGTGCCAGCAGAACACCGGGACAGGGGCTTGGAGGGACCCAGTACTTC. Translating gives CASRTPGQGLGGTQYF.

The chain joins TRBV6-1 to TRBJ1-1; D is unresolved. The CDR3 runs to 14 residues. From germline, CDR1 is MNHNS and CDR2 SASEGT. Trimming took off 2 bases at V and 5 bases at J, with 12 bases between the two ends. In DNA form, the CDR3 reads TGTGCCAGCAGTGAAATCGGTCCCTGGACTGAAGCTTTCTTT. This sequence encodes CASSEIGPWTEAFF.

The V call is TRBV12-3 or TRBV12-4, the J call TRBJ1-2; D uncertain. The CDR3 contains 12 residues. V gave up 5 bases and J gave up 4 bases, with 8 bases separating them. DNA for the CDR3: TGTGCCAGCAGTAACACAGCCTATGGCTACACCTTC. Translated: CASSNTAYGYTF.

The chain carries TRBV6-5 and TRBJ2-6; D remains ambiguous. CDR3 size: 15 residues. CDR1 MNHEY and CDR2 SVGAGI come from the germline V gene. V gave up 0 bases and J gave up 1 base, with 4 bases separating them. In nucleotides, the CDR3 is TGTGCCAGCAGTTACTCGGAGTCTGGGGCCAACGTCCTGACTTTC. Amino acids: CASSYSESGANVLTF.

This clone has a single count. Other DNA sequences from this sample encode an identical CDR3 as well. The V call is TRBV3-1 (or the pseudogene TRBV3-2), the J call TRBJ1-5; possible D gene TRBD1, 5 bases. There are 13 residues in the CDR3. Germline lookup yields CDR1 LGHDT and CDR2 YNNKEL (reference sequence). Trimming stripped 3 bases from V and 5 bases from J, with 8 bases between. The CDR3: CASSQGPYQPQHF. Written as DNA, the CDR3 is TGTGCCAGCAGCCAGGGGCCGTATCAGCCCCAGCATTTT.

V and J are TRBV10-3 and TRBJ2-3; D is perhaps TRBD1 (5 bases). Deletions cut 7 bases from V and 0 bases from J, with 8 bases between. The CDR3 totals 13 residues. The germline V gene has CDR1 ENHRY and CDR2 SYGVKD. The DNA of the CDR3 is TGTGCCATCAAGCGACAGAGCACAGATACGCAGTATTTT. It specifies CAIKRQSTDTQYF.

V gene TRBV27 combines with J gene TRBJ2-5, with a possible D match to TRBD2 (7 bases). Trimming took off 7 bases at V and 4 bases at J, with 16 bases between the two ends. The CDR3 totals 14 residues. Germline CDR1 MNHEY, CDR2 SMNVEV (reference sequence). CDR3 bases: TGTGCCAGCAAGCCGGGGAGGGGGGGAGAGACCCAGTACTTC. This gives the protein CASKPGRGGETQYF.

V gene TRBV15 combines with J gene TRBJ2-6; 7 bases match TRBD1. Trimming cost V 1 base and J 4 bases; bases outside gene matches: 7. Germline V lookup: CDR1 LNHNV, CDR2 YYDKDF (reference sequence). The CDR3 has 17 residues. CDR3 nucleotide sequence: TGTGCCACCAGCAGAGCCGGGACAGTTACCGGGGCCAACGTCCTGACTTTC. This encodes CATSRAGTVTGANVLTF.

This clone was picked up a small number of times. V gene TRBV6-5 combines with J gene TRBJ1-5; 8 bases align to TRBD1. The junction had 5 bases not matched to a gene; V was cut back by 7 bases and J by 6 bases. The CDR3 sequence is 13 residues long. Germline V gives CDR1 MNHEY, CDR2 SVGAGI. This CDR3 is CASTPGGGQPQHF. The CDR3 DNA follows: TGTGCCAGCACGCCAGGGGGCGGTCAGCCCCAGCATTTT.

CDR3 in amino acids: CASSLGSGMQFYGYTF. The CDR3 coding sequence is TGTGCCAGCAGCTTAGGCTCAGGGATGCAATTCTATGGCTACACCTTC. The V call is TRBV5-5, the J call TRBJ1-2, with D possibly being TRBD1 (5 bases). Germline V gives CDR1 SGHKS, CDR2 YYEKEE (reference sequence). With 2 bases removed from V and 4 bases from J, the gap between germline ends came to 18 bases. CDR3 size: 16 residues.

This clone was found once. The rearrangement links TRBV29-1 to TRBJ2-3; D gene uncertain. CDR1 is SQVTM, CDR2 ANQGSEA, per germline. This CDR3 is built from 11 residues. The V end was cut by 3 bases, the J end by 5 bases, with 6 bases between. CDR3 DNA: TGCAGCGTTGATTCAGTAGATACGCAGTATTTT. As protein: CSVDSVDTQYF.